This TCR beta chain was captured by sequencing in a study of T-cell reconstitution after alpha-beta-depleted transplantation in children. This clonotype was seen many times. Its cognate antigen is unknown. The V end lost 5 bases, the J end lost 6 bases, and 9 bases lay between the germline ends. CDR1 and CDR2 from the germline V gene are SEHNR and FQNEAQ (reference sequence). The CDR3 totals 12 residues. Unique molecular identifiers were used in preparing the TCRbeta library. TCRdb re-analysed the PCR reads in MiXCR, keeping a single row per CDR3 protein. The sample yields fewer than 350,000 distinct CDR3 sequences, roughly 11% seen once. The study's findings and limits: Reported findings indicate that, about two months after transplant, alpha-beta T cells came from several hundred expanded clones, which were derived from non-depleted graft cells. One year after transplant, T-cell counts and diversity came mostly from newly produced T cells. Surviving recipient cells, namely T cells and thymic progenitors, were the source of high day-60 TCRbeta diversity in some patients.

The sequence came from a male patient aged 2 to 10 who had a stem cell transplant for chronic granulomatous disease, so the T cells may come from the graft donor. This sample comprised peripheral blood, obtained 180 days after TCRalphabeta/CD19-depleted stem cell transplant. The V call is TRBV7-9, the J call TRBJ2-3; D is unresolved. CDR3 sequence reads: CASSIDVDTQYF. The CDR3 coding sequence is TGTGCCAGCAGCATCGACGTGGATACGCAGTATTTT.